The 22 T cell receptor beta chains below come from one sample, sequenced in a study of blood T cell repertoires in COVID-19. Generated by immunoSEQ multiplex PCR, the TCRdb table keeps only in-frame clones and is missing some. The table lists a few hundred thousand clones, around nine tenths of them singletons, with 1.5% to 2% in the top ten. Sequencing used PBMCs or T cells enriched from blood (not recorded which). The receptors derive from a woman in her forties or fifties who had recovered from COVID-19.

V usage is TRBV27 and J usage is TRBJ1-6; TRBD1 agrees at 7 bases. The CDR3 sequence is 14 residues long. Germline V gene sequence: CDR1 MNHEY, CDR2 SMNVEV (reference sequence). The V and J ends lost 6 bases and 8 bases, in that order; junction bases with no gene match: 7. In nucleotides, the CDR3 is TGTGCCAGCAGCCAGACAGGGTTTGATTCACCCCTCCACTTT. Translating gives CASSQTGFDSPLHF.

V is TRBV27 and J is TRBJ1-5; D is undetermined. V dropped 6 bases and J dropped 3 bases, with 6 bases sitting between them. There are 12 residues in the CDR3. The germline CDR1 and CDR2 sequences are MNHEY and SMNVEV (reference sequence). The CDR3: CASRQNNQPQHF. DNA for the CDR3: TGTGCCAGCAGACAGAACAATCAGCCCCAGCATTTT.

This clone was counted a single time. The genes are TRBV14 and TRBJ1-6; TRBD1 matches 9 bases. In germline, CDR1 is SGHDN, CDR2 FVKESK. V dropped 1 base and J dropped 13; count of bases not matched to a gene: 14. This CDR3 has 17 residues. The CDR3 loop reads CASSQAGSDRGLSPLHF. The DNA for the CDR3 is TGTGCCAGCAGCCAAGCAGGATCCGACAGGGGGTTGTCGCCCCTCCACTTT. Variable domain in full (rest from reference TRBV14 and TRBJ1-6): EAGVTQFPSHSVIEKGQTVTLRCDPISGHDNLYWYRRVMGKEIKFLLHFVKESKQDESGMPNNRFLAERTGGTYSTLKVQPAELEDSGVYFCASSQAGSDRGLSPLHFGNGTRLTVT.

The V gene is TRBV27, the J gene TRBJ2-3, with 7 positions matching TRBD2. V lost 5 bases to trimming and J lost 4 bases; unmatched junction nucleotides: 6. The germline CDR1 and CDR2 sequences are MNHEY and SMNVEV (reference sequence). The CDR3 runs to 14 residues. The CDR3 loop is CASSPAGMADTQYF. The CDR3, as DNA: TGTGCCAGCAGTCCAGCGGGAATGGCAGATACGCAGTATTTT.

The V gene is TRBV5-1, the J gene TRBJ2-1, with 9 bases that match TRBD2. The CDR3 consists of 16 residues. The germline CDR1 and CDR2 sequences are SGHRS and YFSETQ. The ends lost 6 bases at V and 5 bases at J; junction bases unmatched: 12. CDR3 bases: TGCGCCAGCAATAGCGGGAGTATCGGTCGAGACAATGAGCAGTTCTTC. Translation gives CASNSGSIGRDNEQFF.

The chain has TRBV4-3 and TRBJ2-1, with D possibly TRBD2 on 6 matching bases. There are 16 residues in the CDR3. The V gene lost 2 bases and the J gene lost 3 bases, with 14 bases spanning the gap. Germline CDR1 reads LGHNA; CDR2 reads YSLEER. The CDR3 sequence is CASSQSTPGLYNEQFF. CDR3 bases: TGCGCCAGCAGCCAATCTACCCCGGGACTCTACAATGAGCAGTTCTTC.

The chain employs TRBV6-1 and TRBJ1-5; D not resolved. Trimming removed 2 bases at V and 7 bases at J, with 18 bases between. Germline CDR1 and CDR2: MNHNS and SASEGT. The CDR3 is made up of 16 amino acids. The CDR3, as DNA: TGTGCCAGCAGTGAAACTAGAACGGAGAGATGGCAGCCCCAGCATTTT. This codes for CASSETRTERWQPQHF.

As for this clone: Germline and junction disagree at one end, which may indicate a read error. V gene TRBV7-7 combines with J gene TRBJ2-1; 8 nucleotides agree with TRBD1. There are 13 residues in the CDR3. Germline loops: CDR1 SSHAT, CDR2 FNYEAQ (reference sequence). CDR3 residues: CASSLGGQAEQFF. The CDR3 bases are TGTGCTAGCAGCTTAGGGGGACAGGCCGAGCAGTTCTTC.

The CDR3 nucleotides are TGTGCCAGCAGCCTAACCGGTAGCACGGGTGAAAAACTGTTTTTT. It encodes CASSLTGSTGEKLFF. V gene TRBV3-1 (or the pseudogene TRBV3-2) combines with J gene TRBJ1-4; D remains ambiguous. Trimming took off 4 bases at V and 7 bases at J, with 16 bases between the two ends. CDR3 length equals 15 residues. The V gene's germline CDR1 is LGHDT and CDR2 YNNKEL (reference sequence).

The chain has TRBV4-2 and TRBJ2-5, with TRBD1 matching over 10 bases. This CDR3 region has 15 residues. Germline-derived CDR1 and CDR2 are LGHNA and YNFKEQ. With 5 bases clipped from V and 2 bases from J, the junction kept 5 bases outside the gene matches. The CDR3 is CASSSGTGDQETQYF. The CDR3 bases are TGTGCCAGCAGCTCCGGGACAGGGGATCAAGAGACCCAGTACTTC.

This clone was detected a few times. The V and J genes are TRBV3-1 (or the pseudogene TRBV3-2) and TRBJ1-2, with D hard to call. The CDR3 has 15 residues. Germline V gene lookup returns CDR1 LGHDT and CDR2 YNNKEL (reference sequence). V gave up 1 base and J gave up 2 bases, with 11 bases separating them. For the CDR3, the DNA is TGTGCCAGCAGCCAAGTGCCTAACAGCAACTATGGCTACACCTTC. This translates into CASSQVPNSNYGYTF.

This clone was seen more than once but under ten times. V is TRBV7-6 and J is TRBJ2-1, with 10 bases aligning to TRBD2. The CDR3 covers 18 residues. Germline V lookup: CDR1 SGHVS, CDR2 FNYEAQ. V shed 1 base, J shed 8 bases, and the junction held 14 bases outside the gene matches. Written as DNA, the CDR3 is TGTGCCAGCAGCTTAGGAGCGATGGGGGGACTAGCGATATATGAGCAGTTCTTC. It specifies CASSLGAMGGLAIYEQFF.

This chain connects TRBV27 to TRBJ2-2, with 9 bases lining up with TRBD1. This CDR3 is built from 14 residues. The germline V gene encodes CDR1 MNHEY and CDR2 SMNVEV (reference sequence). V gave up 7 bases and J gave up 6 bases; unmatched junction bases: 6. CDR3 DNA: TGTGCCAGCACAAGGGACAGGGTCTCCGGGGAGCTGTTTTTT. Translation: CASTRDRVSGELFF.

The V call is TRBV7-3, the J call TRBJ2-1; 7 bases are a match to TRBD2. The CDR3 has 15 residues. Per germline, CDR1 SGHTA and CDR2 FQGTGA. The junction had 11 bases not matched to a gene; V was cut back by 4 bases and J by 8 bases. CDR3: CASSYRHSGSDEQFF. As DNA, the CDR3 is TGTGCCAGCAGCTACCGACATAGCGGGTCCGATGAGCAGTTCTTC. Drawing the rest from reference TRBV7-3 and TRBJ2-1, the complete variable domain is GAGVSQTPSNKVTEKGKYVELRCDPISGHTALYWYRQSLGQGPEFLIYFQGTGAADDSGLPNDRFFAVRPEGSVSTLKIQRTERGDSAVYLCASSYRHSGSDEQFFGPGTRLTVL.

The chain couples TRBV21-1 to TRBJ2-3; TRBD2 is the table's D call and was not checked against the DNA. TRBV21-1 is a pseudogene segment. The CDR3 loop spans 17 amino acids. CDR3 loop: CASSKAGGGRIADTQYF. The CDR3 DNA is TGTGCCAGCAGCAAAGCGGGAGGCGGGAGAATTGCAGATACGCAGTATTTT.

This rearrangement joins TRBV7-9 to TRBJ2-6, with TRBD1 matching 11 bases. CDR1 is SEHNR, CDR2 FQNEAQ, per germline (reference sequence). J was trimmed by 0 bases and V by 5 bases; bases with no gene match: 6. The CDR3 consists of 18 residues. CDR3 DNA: TGTGCCAGCAGCCTTTTCGGGACAGGGGGCTCTGGGGCCAACGTCCTGACTTTC. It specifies CASSLFGTGGSGANVLTF.

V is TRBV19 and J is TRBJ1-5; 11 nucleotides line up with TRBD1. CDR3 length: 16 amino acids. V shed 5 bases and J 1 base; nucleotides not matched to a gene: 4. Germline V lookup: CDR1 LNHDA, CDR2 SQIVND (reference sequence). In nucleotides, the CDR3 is TGTGCCAGTAGTTCGGGGGACAGGGGGAGCAATCAGCCCCAGCATTTT. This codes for CASSSGDRGSNQPQHF. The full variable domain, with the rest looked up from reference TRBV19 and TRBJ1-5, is DGGITQSPKYLFRKEGQNVTLSCEQNLNHDAMYWYRQDPGQGLRLIYYSQIVNDFQKGDIAEGYSVSREKKESFPLTVTSAQKNPTAFYLCASSSGDRGSNQPQHFGDGTRLSIL.

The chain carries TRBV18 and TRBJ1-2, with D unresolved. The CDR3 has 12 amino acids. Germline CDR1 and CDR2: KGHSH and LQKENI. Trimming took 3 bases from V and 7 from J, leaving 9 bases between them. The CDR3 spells CASSPLQSGYTF. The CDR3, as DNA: TGTGCCAGCTCACCCTTACAGTCTGGCTACACCTTC.

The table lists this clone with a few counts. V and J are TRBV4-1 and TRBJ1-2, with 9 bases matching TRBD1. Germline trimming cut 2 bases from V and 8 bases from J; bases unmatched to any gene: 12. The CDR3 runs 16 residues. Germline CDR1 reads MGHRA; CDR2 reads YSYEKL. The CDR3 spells CASSQPRDRALKGYTF. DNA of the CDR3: TGCGCCAGCAGCCAACCTAGGGACAGGGCTCTAAAAGGCTACACCTTC.

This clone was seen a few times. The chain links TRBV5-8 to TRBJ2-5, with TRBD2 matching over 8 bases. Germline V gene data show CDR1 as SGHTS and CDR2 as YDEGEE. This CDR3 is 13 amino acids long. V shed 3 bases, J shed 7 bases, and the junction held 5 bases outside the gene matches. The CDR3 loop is CASSSREGVTQYF. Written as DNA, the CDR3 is TGTGCCAGCAGCTCCCGGGAGGGAGTGACCCAGTACTTC. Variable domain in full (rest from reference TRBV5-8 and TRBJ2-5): EAGVTQSPTHLIKTRGQQATLRCSPISGHTSVYWYQQALGLGLQFLLWYDEGEERNRGNFPPRFSGRQFPNYSSELNVNALELEDSALYLCASSSREGVTQYFGPGTRLLVL.

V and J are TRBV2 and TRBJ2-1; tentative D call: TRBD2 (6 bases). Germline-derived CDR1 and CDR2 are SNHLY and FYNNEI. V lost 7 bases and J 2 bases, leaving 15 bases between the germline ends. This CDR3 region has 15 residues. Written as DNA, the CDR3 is TGTGCCAGCAATAACCGACTAGGGACCTACAATGAGCAGTTCTTC. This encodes CASNNRLGTYNEQFF.

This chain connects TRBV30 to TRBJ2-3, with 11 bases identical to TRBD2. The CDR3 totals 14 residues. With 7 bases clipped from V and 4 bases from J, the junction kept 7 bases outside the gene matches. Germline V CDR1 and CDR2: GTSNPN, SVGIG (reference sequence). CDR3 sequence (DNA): TGTGCCTTCCGACTAGCGGGGAGTCCAGATACGCAGTATTTT. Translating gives CAFRLAGSPDTQYF.